This T cell receptor beta chain derives from a study of T cell changes during pregnancy in multiple sclerosis. Looked up from germline, CDR1 is LNHDA and CDR2 is SQIVND (reference sequence). The V end lost 10 bases, the J end lost 0 bases, and 12 bases lay between the germline ends. The CDR3 totals 13 residues. The method was immunoSEQ multiplex PCR; TCRdb's version includes in-frame clones alone and lacks a portion of them. The table includes some 95,000 clones, approximately 92% detected once. Specimen: peripheral blood, collected in the first trimester of pregnancy. This receptor was taken from a female donor with multiple sclerosis, enrolled in a pregnancy study. The gene calls are TRBV19 and TRBJ1-1; D is unclear. CDR3 in DNA: TGTGCCACCAAGACACGGATGAACACTGAAGCTTTCTTT. Protein: CATKTRMNTEAFF.